The clone carrying this T cell receptor beta chain was detected ten times or more. What it binds is unknown. This specimen belongs to a study of molecular identifiers for immune sequencing clone quantification. Overall study context: RNA, taken in replicates from about 20,000 or 100,000 naive CD8 cells, was split five ways, with four sequenced.

Naive CD8 T cells were sorted as CD8+CD4-CCR7+CD45RA+. Study-wide results and limits: The study found clones above 20 RNA copies held over 97% of effector molecules and under 1% in naive cells.

The length of the CDR3 is 20 residues. V lost 3 bases to trimming and J lost 1 base, with 22 bases between them. CDR1 is MDHEN, CDR2 SYDVKM, per germline. In TCRdb, the PCR reads were re-called with MiXCR into one record per CDR3 protein. This sample has 30,000 to 45,000 distinct CDR3 sequences, with roughly 18% found just once. This clonotype was obtained from a human donor in good health. Some libraries in this study had Jurkat cell RNA spiked in. The chain has TRBV28 and TRBJ2-6, with a possible D match to TRBD1 (5 bases). Input material: naive CD8+ T cells from blood, with Jurkat cell RNA spiked in. The sample's subset: FACS-sorted CD8+CD4-CCR7+CD45RA+ naive T cells. CDR3 in DNA: TGTGCCAGCAGTTTGGATGGGGCTAGGCCCCTCTCGTCTGGGGCCAACGTCCTGACTTTC. It is translated as CASSLDGARPLSSGANVLTF.